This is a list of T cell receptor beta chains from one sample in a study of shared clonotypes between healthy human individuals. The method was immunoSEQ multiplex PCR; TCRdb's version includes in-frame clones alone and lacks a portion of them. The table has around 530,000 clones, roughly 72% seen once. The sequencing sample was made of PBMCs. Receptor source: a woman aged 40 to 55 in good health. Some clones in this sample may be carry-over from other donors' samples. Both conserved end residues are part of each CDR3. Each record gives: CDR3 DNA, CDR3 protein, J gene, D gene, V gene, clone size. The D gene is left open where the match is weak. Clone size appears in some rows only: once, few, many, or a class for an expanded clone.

DNA: TGTGCCAGCAGTGCCAACAGGGGGCCGACCTACGAGCAGTACTTC
CDR3: CASSANRGPTYEQYF
J: TRBJ2-7
D: TRBD1
V: TRBV2
size: once

DNA: TGTGCCAGTAGTATCTACGGAATCCGTGACTGGGGCACTGAAGCTTTCTTT
CDR3: CASSIYGIRDWGTEAFF
J: TRBJ1-1
D: .
V: TRBV19
size: .

DNA: TGTGCCAGCAGCTTCACACCAACAGGGTCGGCCGGGGAGCTGTTTTTT
CDR3: CASSFTPTGSAGELFF
J: TRBJ2-2
D: .
V: TRBV7-2
size: .

DNA: TGTGCCAGCAGCCCGCAGCGGGAGTCGGCGTTCTTC
CDR3: CASSPQRESAFF
J: TRBJ2-1
D: TRBD2
V: TRBV11-2
size: once

DNA: TGTGCCAGCAGGCGTGCGGCTAGCACAGATACGCAGTATTTT
CDR3: CASRRAASTDTQYF
J: TRBJ2-3
D: .
V: TRBV7-2
size: .

DNA: TGTGCCAGCAGCTTAAGGTCGGGAGGGAGCTCCTACGAGCAGTACTTC
CDR3: CASSLRSGGSSYEQYF
J: TRBJ2-7
D: TRBD2
V: TRBV7-2
size: few

DNA: TGTGCCATCAGTGCTGACAACTCCTTCTCCTACGAGCAGTACTTC
CDR3: CAISADNSFSYEQYF
J: TRBJ2-7
D: .
V: TRBV10-3
size: .

DNA: TGTGCCAGCAGTGATCGGACAGGGGTAGGCTACACCTTC
CDR3: CASSDRTGVGYTF
J: TRBJ1-2
D: TRBD1
V: TRBV2
size: .

DNA: TGTGCCAGCAGTTCCAGCGGGACTAATGAAAAACTGTTTTTT
CDR3: CASSSSGTNEKLFF
J: TRBJ1-4
D: .
V: TRBV27
size: .

DNA: TGTGTCTGGAATCAGAGGACCAGGGGCCCAGATACGCAGTATTTT
CDR3: CVWNQRTRGPDTQYF
J: TRBJ2-3
D: .
V: TRBV30
size: .

DNA: TGTGCCAGCAGTCTACTTTACGAGCAGTACTTC
CDR3: CASSLLYEQYF
J: TRBJ2-7
D: .
V: TRBV6-6
size: .

DNA: TGCGCCAGCAGTCATCCGGACAGGTACTACGAGCAGTACTTC
CDR3: CASSHPDRYYEQYF
J: TRBJ2-7
D: TRBD1
V: TRBV23-1
size: few

DNA: TGTGCCCTCGGGACTTTCGAGCAGTACTTC
CDR3: CALGTFEQYF
J: TRBJ2-7
D: .
V: TRBV30
size: .

DNA: TGTGCCAGCAGCCGGGACAGGGCCACAGATACGCAGTATTTT
CDR3: CASSRDRATDTQYF
J: TRBJ2-3
D: TRBD1
V: TRBV11-2
size: .